What follows describes a single T cell receptor beta chain. No antigen is known for it. A read error may account for a junction end that differs from germline. A modified ARM-PCR protocol with three rounds of nested PCR amplified TCRbeta. From the multiplex PCR reads, TCRdb called clonotypes with MiXCR, one entry per CDR3 protein. The table has 90,000 to 130,000 distinct CDR3 sequences, under 90% seen once. No cell sorting was done before RNA was extracted from the tissue. This CDR3 spans 15 amino acids. Germline CDR1 and CDR2: MDHEN and SYDVKM. This specimen belongs to a study of tumor and adjacent non-tumor tissue in lung cancer. Across the whole study: Stage I to III disease affected about nine men and 5 women aged about 31 to 76. Samples averaged about 4.17 million productive TCRbeta reads each. Study-level findings and limits: TCR diversity was significantly greater in tumor than normal lung tissue. Tumor TCR diversity, when higher, was linked to shorter survival.

This sequence was found in a man in his 70s with non-small cell lung cancer. The chain joins TRBV28 to TRBJ2-1; TRBD2 matches at 7 bases. Source material: lung tumor tissue. The CDR3 coding sequence is TGTGCCAGCCTTCGTGGCGGGAGCTCCTACAATAAGCAGTTCTTC. Protein: CASLRGGSSYNKQFF.